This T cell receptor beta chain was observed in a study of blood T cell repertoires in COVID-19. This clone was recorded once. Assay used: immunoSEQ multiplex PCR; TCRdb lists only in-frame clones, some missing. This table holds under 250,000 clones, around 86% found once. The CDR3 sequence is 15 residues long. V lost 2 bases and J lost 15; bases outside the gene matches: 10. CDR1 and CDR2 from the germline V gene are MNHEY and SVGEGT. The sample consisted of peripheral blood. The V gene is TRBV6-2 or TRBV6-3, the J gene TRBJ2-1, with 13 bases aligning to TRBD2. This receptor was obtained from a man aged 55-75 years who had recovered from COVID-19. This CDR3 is CASSYHRLAGGHLFF. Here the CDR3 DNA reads TGTGCCAGCAGTTACCATCGACTAGCGGGAGGCCACTTGTTCTTC.